The present TCR beta chain was sequenced within a study of cytotoxic CD8 clonotypes in ibrutinib-treated CLL. Sequencing was performed with immunoSEQ multiplex PCR; in TCRdb, only in-frame clones are kept and a portion is missing. Among around 130,000 clones listed, less than 90% were seen once. This receptor was obtained from a human donor with chronic lymphocytic leukemia. The sample consisted of PBMCs, taken after 24 months of ibrutinib treatment.

In DNA form, the CDR3 reads TGTGCCAGCAGCCAAGCGGTCTGGGGAACGAAACTGTTTTTT. This translates into CASSQAVWGTKLFF. V and J are TRBV14 and TRBJ1-4; D is uncertain. V was shortened by 1 base and J by 11 bases, with 14 bases between the two germline ends. CDR1 and CDR2 from the germline V gene are SGHDN and FVKESK. This CDR3 has 14 amino acids.